Following are 11 T cell receptor beta chains from one sample sequenced in a study of tumor-infiltrating lymphocytes in primary liver carcinoma. TCR beta cDNA was made from around 460 ng total RNA with a constant-region primer. Three rounds of nested multiplex PCR with slightly modified ARM-PCR produced TCR beta libraries. A C-beta reverse primer and TRBV1-TRBV30 forward primers served in each of the first two PCR rounds, at approximately 10 cycles apiece. TCRdb processed the multiplex PCR reads anew with MiXCR; each CDR3 protein has one entry. The sample includes about 210,000 distinct CDR3 sequences, around four fifths seen only once; the top ten take 15% to 20%. Each 20-30 mg portion of unsorted bulk tissue served as the source for co-extraction of RNA and DNA. The sequenced sample was tumor tissue from primary liver carcinoma. All receptors derive from a man aged 40-55 years with primary liver carcinoma and hepatitis B virus infection.

A word on this clonotype: The conserved final phenylalanine or tryptophan is absent from the CDR3, which likely points to a read error. V is TRBV29-1 and J is TRBJ2-5; D is ambiguous. The CDR3 length is 12 residues. V shed 4 bases and J shed 4 bases, with 10 bases lying between them. Germline-derived CDR1 and CDR2 are SQVTM and ANQGSEA. In DNA form, the CDR3 reads TGCAGCGTTGTGGTGCATTCAGAGACCCAGTACTTA. Its protein product is CSVVVHSETQYL.

The rearrangement joins TRBV4-1 to TRBJ2-1; 8 bases fit TRBD2. CDR3 length equals 15 residues. V lost 0 bases and J lost 13; bases outside the gene matches: 11. CDR1 and CDR2 (germline): MGHRA, YSYEKL. The CDR3, as DNA: TGCGCCAGCAGCCAAGAGTTTCGGGGGGGCAGTGACCAGTTCTTC. The encoded protein is CASSQEFRGGSDQFF.

In regard to this clonotype: One base away lies a much larger clone, so this may be a sequencing read error. The V and J genes are TRBV5-6 and TRBJ2-2, with TRBD2 matching 10 bases. This CDR3 has 16 amino acids. Germline values: CDR1 SGHDT, CDR2 YYEEEE. This CDR3 reads CASSSSGSRDTRELFF. The CDR3 DNA is TGTGCCAGCAGCTCTAGCGGGAGTCGGGACACCAGGGAGCTGTTTTTT.

A word on this clonotype: Since no conserved phenylalanine or tryptophan closes the CDR3, a read error is the likely cause. The CDR3 DNA sequence: TGCAGCGCCCGCGACTGGTCCTACGAGCAGTACTTG. It encodes CSARDWSYEQYL. The chain joins TRBV29-1 to TRBJ2-7; D unresolved. V was trimmed by 7 bases and J by 1 base, leaving 11 bases between them. The CDR3 sequence is 12 residues long. Germline-derived CDR1 and CDR2 are SQVTM and ANQGSEA.

Concerning this clonotype: The junction departs from the called germline gene at one end, perhaps through a read error. CDR3 coding DNA: TGTGCCAGCAGTTTTTATTCAGAGGCCCATTACTTC. It encodes CASSFYSEAHYF. The chain couples TRBV12-3 or TRBV12-4 to TRBJ2-5; D is unresolved. This CDR3 region has 12 residues.

Details on this clonotype: A much larger clone lies a single base off, so this may be a read error. The chain carries TRBV28 and TRBJ2-2, with 9 bases matching TRBD1. The V and J ends lost 10 bases and 6 bases, in that order; junction bases with no gene match: 15. Germline lookup yields CDR1 MDHEN and CDR2 SYDVKM. This CDR3 has 16 residues. The CDR3, as DNA: TGTGCCAACAGGGGAAGGGGACAGGGTTATGCCGGGGAGCTGTTTTTT. Its protein product is CANRGRGQGYAGELFF.

For this clonotype: At one end, the junction sequence differs from germline, possibly due to a read error. The chain employs TRBV4-2 and TRBJ2-3; 9 nucleotides align to TRBD2. Germline V CDR1 and CDR2: LGHNA, YNFKEQ. The CDR3 has 16 amino acids. The CDR3 DNA reads as TGTGCTAGCAGCCAAGATCAGGGTAGCGGGAGTAATACGCAGTATTTT. Translated: CASSQDQGSGSNTQYF.

As to this clonotype: This may be a read error: a much more frequent sequence differs by one nucleotide. The rearrangement links TRBV5-8 to TRBJ2-5, with D unclear. Germline CDR1 reads SGHTS; CDR2 reads YDEGEE. This CDR3 region has 14 residues. The CDR3 loop reads CDSPRARFRETQYF. The CDR3 nucleotides are TGTGACAGCCCCCGGGCCCGTTTCAGGGAGACCCAGTACTTC.

This clonotype was detected once. A junction boundary mismatches the germline segment, possibly from a read error. This rearrangement joins TRBV6-7 to TRBJ2-5; 7 nucleotides align to TRBD2. TRBV6-7 is given ORF status, its function remaining uncertain. The CDR3 length is 17 residues. CDR3 region: CASSYSSYLAEEETRYF. As DNA, the CDR3 is TGTGCCAGCAGTTACTCGAGTTATCTAGCGGAAGAAGAGACCCGGTACTTC.

Concerning this clonotype itself: Germline and junction disagree at one end, which may indicate a read error. J is TRBJ1-2 and V is TRBV30; D is perhaps TRBD1 (5 bases). The CDR3 is 12 residues long. CDR1 GTSNPN and CDR2 SVGIG come from the germline V gene (reference sequence). Written as DNA, the CDR3 is TGTGCATGGAACTGGGACAACTATGGCTACACCTTC. This codes for CAWNWDNYGYTF.

On this clonotype: A read error is possible here, since a much larger clone lies one base away. The chain joins TRBV6-1 to TRBJ2-7, with 7 bases aligning to TRBD2. Germline V gives CDR1 MNHNS, CDR2 SASEGT. This CDR3 region has 12 residues. Trimming removed 7 bases from V and 5 bases from J; junction bases left unmatched: 5. CDR3 residues: CASTMGGNEQYF. The CDR3, as DNA: TGTGCCAGCACCATGGGAGGGAACGAGCAGTACTTC.